Presented here are 7 T cell receptor beta chains from one specimen sequenced in a study of T cells in Graves' hyperthyroidism and ophthalmopathy. Regions amplified from RNA transcripts were the TCR beta CDR3 regions. Primed by the HTBI set, a first-round RT-PCR was run on the TCR CDR3. TCRdb re-called the multiplex PCR reads with MiXCR, one entry per CDR3 protein. The sample holds about 480,000 distinct CDR3 sequences, around an eighth seen once. The material sequenced was blood. All receptors derive from a woman aged 18-30 years with Graves' hyperthyroidism.

The chain has TRBV5-8 and TRBJ1-5, with 11 bases lining up with TRBD1. Germline CDR1 reads SGHTS; CDR2 reads YDEGEE. The V and J ends lost 5 bases and 5 bases, in that order; junction bases with no gene match: 6. CDR3 length equals 15 residues. CDR3: CASRDRGLVDQPQHF. The CDR3 nucleotides are TGTGCCAGCAGGGACAGGGGGCTTGTCGATCAGCCCCAGCATTTT.

The CDR3 DNA reads TGCGCCAGCAGCGGAGACCAGGGGATTAGCACCGGGGAGCTGTTTTTT. Translated: CASSGDQGISTGELFF. The chain combines TRBV5-1 with TRBJ2-2, with a possible D match to TRBD1 (6 bases). With 4 bases removed from V and 4 bases from J, the gap between germline ends came to 17 bases. This CDR3 has 16 residues. Germline lookup yields CDR1 SGHRS and CDR2 YFSETQ.

The J gene is TRBJ2-7, the V gene TRBV4-2; 7 nucleotides line up with TRBD2. J lost 4 bases, V lost 3 bases, and 9 bases had no gene match. The CDR3 runs to 15 residues. Germline loops: CDR1 LGHNA, CDR2 YNFKEQ. This CDR3 is CASSHPPGGEYEQYF. CDR3 nucleotides: TGTGCCAGCAGCCATCCCCCTGGGGGGGAATACGAGCAGTACTTC.

This clonotype was picked up a small number of times. V and J are TRBV7-3 and TRBJ2-2; 10 bases are a match to TRBD2. V was clipped by 5 bases and J by 5 bases; unmatched bases: 11. CDR3 length equals 17 residues. Germline V gene data show CDR1 as SGHTA and CDR2 as FQGTGA. The CDR3 reads CASSLPAGGVATGELFF. The CDR3, as DNA: TGTGCCAGCAGCCTCCCAGCGGGAGGGGTAGCGACCGGGGAGCTGTTTTTT.

This chain uses TRBV20-1 with TRBJ2-5; 10 bases fit TRBD2. V shed 3 bases, J shed 5 bases, and the junction held 9 bases outside the gene matches. The CDR3 covers 15 residues. From germline, CDR1 is DFQATT and CDR2 SNEGSKA (reference sequence). The CDR3 loop reads CSARLLAGLYETQYF. CDR3 nucleotide sequence: TGCAGTGCTAGGCTACTAGCGGGACTTTACGAGACCCAGTACTTC.

There are many counts of this clonotype. The chain carries TRBV12-3 or TRBV12-4 and TRBJ2-3; TRBD2 matches 9 bases. There are 16 residues in the CDR3. V trimming: 5 bases; J trimming: 2 bases; junction bases outside the gene matches: 8. CDR3 loop: CASSQPAGGDTDTQYF. The CDR3 nucleotides are TGTGCCAGCAGTCAACCGGCGGGGGGGGACACAGATACGCAGTATTTT.

CDR3 residues: CASGLRTRGSYEQYV. CDR3 DNA: TGTGCTAGTGGTTTGAGGACAAGGGGCTCCTACGAGCAGTACGTC. The chain couples TRBV12-5 to TRBJ2-7; a weak D match, TRBD1 (5 bases). Trimming took 2 bases from V and 0 from J, leaving 11 bases between them. CDR3 length equals 15 residues. Germline CDR1 is LGHNT and CDR2 is FRNRAP.